This T cell receptor beta chain appears in the sequencing data of a study of blood T cell repertoires in COVID-19. The study drew participants aged roughly 18 to 95 years from 20 to 30 US areas. Allocation to cohorts depended on clinical history reported by the participants. Resolution of symptoms, clearance, or two negative PCRs was present in recovered Cohort 3 donors. The CDR3 has 16 amino acids. The germline V gene encodes CDR1 LNHDA and CDR2 SQIVND (reference sequence). Trimming took 8 bases from V and 6 from J; bases not matched to a gene: 14. Measured with immunoSEQ multiplex PCR; TCRdb has only the in-frame clones, and not every one. The profile covers 300,000 or so clones, with around 86% appearing a single time and 10% taken by the ten largest.

This TCR was recovered from a woman between 18 and 29 years old who had recovered from COVID-19. The sample was PBMCs or T cells enriched from blood (not recorded which). V usage is TRBV19 and J usage is TRBJ2-2, with TRBD2 matching 8 bases. Here the CDR3 DNA reads TGTGCCAGTGAGAGAGCGGGAGCGGGGACGGCCGGGGAGCTGTTTTTT. This encodes CASERAGAGTAGELFF.